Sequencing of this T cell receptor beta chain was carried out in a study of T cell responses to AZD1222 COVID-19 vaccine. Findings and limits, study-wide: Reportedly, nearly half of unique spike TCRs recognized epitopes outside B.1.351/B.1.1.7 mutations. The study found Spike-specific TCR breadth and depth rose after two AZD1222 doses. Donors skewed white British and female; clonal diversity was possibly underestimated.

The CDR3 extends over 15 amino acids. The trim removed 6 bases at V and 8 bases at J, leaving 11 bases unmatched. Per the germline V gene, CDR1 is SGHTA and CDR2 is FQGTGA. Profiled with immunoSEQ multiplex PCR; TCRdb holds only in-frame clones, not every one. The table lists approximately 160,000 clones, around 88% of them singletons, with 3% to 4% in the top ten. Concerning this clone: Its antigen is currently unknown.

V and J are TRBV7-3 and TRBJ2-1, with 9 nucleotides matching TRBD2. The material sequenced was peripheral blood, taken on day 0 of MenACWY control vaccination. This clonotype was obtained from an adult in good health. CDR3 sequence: CASSSTGTSSDEQFF. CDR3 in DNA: TGTGCCAGCAGTTCCACCGGGACTAGCTCCGATGAGCAGTTCTTC.